This TCR beta chain was retrieved from a study of CD8+CD57+ T cells in acquired aplastic anemia. Overall study context: Sorted CD4+ plus CD8+ cells gave DNA averaging about 3.2 ug. Where healthy donors were concerned, CD4+ cells averaged approximately 11 million reads. Overall study results and limits: Between the patient and control groups, CD8+ Simpson's diversity did not differ significantly. In common between the patients and the controls were around 29 CD8+ CDR3 sequences.

This CDR3 comprises 13 residues. Trimming left V 3 bases short and J 6 bases short, with 12 bases between. CDR1 is SNHLY and CDR2 is FYNNEI in the germline V gene. Researchers used genomic DNA as the template to profile TCR beta VDJ and CDR3. One entry per CDR3 protein results from TCRdb running MiXCR on the reads. The sample shows about 210,000 distinct CDR3 sequences, approximately 60% of them seen only once. This clonotype came up once. The antigen remains undetermined. The chain is built from TRBV2 and TRBJ2-7; D may be TRBD2 (6 bases). What was sequenced was sorted CD4+, CD8+, or CD8+CD57+ T cells (not recorded which) from PBMCs. The sequence was obtained from a human donor in good health. CDR3 coding DNA: TGTGCCAGCAGTGACAGTAGGAGGGGCGAGCAGTACTTC. This codes for CASSDSRRGEQYF.